This record concerns one T cell receptor beta chain sequence. Its antigen is unidentified. The source of the sample is a study of shared clonotypes between healthy human individuals. CDR1 is SGHRS, CDR2 YFSETQ, per germline. With V trimmed by 6 bases and J by 8 bases, 10 bases remained unmatched. The CDR3 is 14 amino acids. Findings and caveats of the study: Larger estimated richness was generally recorded for naive subsets relative to memory subsets. Across a handful of donors, naive CD4 shared 5% to 5.5%, naive CD8 under 4%, memory CD4 about 2.5%, memory CD8 roughly 0.37%.

The data were produced by immunoSEQ multiplex PCR, yet TCRdb's version contains in-frame clones alone and is incomplete. The data hold about 2.3 million clones, with 80% to 95% observed a single time. Sequencing was done on a sample of naive CD4+ T cells from PBMCs. The sample's subset: CD45RA+ positively selected. The sequence derives from a man between 18 and 35 years old in good health. Some clones in this sample may be carry-over from other donors' samples. The genes are TRBV5-1 and TRBJ1-4, with 7 bases aligning to TRBD1. CDR3 residues: CASNTGDPGEKLFF. The CDR3 DNA is TGCGCCAGCAACACAGGGGACCCGGGAGAAAAACTGTTTTTT. The full variable domain, rest sourced from reference TRBV5-1 and TRBJ1-4, is KAGVTQTPRYLIKTRGQQVTLSCSPISGHRSVSWYQQTPGQGLQFLFEYFSETQRNKGNFPGRFSGRQFSNSRSEMNVSTLELGDSALYLCASNTGDPGEKLFFGSGTQLSVL.